The TCR beta chain under discussion was sequenced for a study of shared clonotypes between healthy human individuals. Trimming pared 3 bases from V and 5 bases from J, leaving 14 bases between. Germline-derived CDR1 and CDR2 are SGHNT and YYREEE (reference sequence). CDR3 length: 15 amino acids. Negatively enriched CD4+ T cells were divided by CD45RA into naive and memory. The table came from immunoSEQ multiplex PCR; TCRdb's copy has only in-frame clones and leaves some out. The sample consists of 2,500,000 or so clones, 93% of them appearing once. The chain couples TRBV5-4 to TRBJ2-2; perhaps TRBD2 as D (6 bases). The clonotype was recovered from a man between 18 and 35 years old in good health. Some clones in this sample may be carry-over from other donors' samples. Sequenced material: naive CD4+ T cells from PBMCs. Documented subset: CD45RA+ positively selected. The CDR3 reads CASSWAGFLTGELFF. In DNA form, the CDR3 reads TGTGCCAGCAGCTGGGCGGGGTTTCTTACCGGGGAGCTGTTTTTT. The variable domain in full, with the rest retrieved from reference TRBV5-4 and TRBJ2-2, is ETGVTQSPTHLIKTRGQQVTLRCSSQSGHNTVSWYQQALGQGPQFIFQYYREEENGRGNFPPRFSGLQFPNYSSELNVNALELDDSALYLCASSWAGFLTGELFFGEGSRLTVL.